A single sample is the source of the 3 T cell receptor beta chains below, sequenced in a study of technical replicates of blood from several donors (dated by TCRdb to 2017 to 2019). To prepare the library, the immunoSEQ multiplex PCR assay was applied. The table comes from immuneACCESS by way of TCRdb, which keeps in-frame sequences with V and J called. Part of the clones is missing from these tables; in studies checked, under half for an unresolved V gene and the rest for unknown reasons. This sample has approximately 74,000 clones in its table, and roughly 98% of those were observed once. Of the sample, around 0.15% is held by the ten largest clones. The material sequenced was T cells isolated from PBMCs. The receptors stem from a human donor in good health.

The J gene is TRBJ2-1, the V gene TRBV28, with 9 bases identical to TRBD1. CDR1 and CDR2 from the germline V gene are MDHEN and SYDVKM. The CDR3 covers 15 residues. V shed 6 bases, J shed 7 bases, and the junction held 10 bases outside the gene matches. This chain's CDR3 is CASRLPGTGLNEQFF. The CDR3 DNA is TGTGCCAGCAGGCTACCCGGGACAGGGTTGAATGAGCAGTTCTTC.

The chain recombines TRBV2 with TRBJ1-5, with 7 bases identical to TRBD1. There are 16 residues in the CDR3. The J segment lost 7 bases and the V segment lost 3 bases, leaving 12 bases of the junction unmatched. Germline values: CDR1 SNHLY, CDR2 FYNNEI. The chain's CDR3 is CASSDLVRQGGQPQHF. In DNA form, the CDR3 reads TGTGCCAGCAGTGACTTAGTCAGACAGGGCGGGCAGCCCCAGCATTTT. Supplemented by reference TRBV2 and TRBJ1-5, the full variable domain reads EPEVTQTPSHQVTQMGQEVILRCVPISNHLYFYWYRQILGQKVEFLVSFYNNEISEKSEIFDDQFSVERPDGSNFTLKIRSTKLEDSAMYFCASSDLVRQGGQPQHFGDGTRLSIL.

The chain links TRBV2 to TRBJ2-7; TRBD1 agrees at 7 bases. V lost 3 bases to trimming and J lost 3 bases; unmatched junction nucleotides: 5. CDR3 length: 14 residues. Germline CDR1 reads SNHLY; CDR2 reads FYNNEI. CDR3 coding DNA: TGTGCCAGCAGTGACCGGGACAGAGGCTACGAGCAGTACTTC. This sequence encodes CASSDRDRGYEQYF.